The 3 T cell receptor beta chains below come from one sample, sequenced in a study of siplizumab effects on memory and regulatory T cells. Coculture of mixed lymphocyte reaction cells was performed at 37°C for 6 to 7 days. These receptors' antigens are unknown. Profiling relied on immunoSEQ multiplex PCR, and the TCRdb table lists in-frame clones only, not all of them. The sample lists 3,000 to 4,000 clones, 55% to 65% occurring once. The sequenced material came from CFSE-low (dividing) CD8+ T cells sorted from an allogeneic mixed lymphocyte reaction. The source is a human donor in good health; the cells came from an allogeneic mixed lymphocyte reaction. Some clones in this sample may be carry-over from other donors' samples.

The chain combines TRBV19 with TRBJ2-7, with D possibly being TRBD1 or TRBD2 (5 bases each). CDR3 length: 14 residues. Trimming removed 5 bases from V and 0 bases from J, with 11 bases in between. CDR1 is LNHDA and CDR2 is SQIVND in the germline V gene (reference sequence). The CDR3 nucleotides read TGTGCCAGTAGTGGGGGAACAGGCTCCTACGAGCAGTACTTC. The encoded protein is CASSGGTGSYEQYF.

The rearrangement joins TRBV25-1 to TRBJ2-7; D is ambiguous. Deletions cut 3 bases from V and 3 bases from J, with 6 bases between. The CDR3 consists of 12 residues. Germline V gives CDR1 MGHDK, CDR2 SYGVNS. The CDR3 sequence: CASSDIFYEQYF. CDR3 nucleotide sequence: TGTGCCAGCAGTGACATCTTCTACGAGCAGTACTTC.

The V and J genes are TRBV4-1 and TRBJ2-5; no clear D. Looked up from germline, CDR1 is MGHRA and CDR2 is YSYEKL. V was shortened by 2 bases and J by 5 bases, with 15 bases between the two germline ends. The CDR3 consists of 15 residues. CDR3 bases: TGCGCCAGCAGCCAAACTGGTGGATCTACGGAGACCCAGTACTTC. It codes for CASSQTGGSTETQYF.